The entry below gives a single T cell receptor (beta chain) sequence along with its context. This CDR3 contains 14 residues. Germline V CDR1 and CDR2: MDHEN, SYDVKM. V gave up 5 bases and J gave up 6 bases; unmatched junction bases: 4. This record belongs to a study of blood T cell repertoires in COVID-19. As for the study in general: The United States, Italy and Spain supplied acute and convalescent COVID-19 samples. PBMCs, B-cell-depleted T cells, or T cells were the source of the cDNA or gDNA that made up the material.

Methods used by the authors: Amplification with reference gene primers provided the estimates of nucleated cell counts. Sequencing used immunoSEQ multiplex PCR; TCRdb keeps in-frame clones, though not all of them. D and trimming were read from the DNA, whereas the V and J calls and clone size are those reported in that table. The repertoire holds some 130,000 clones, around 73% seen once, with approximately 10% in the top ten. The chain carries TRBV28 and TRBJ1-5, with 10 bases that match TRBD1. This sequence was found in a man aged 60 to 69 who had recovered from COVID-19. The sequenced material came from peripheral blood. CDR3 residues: CASSPGQGTQPQHF. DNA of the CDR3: TGTGCCAGCAGTCCGGGACAGGGGACTCAGCCCCAGCATTTT.